This is a list of T cell receptor beta chains from one sample in a study of OX40 agonist ivuxolimab in advanced cancers. Clones were sequenced by immunoSEQ multiplex PCR, and TCRdb holds only the in-frame ones, with some missing. The table lists about 46,000 clones, about nine tenths of them singletons. The sample in question was CD4+ or CD8+ T cells sorted from blood, obtained in a trial of the OX40 agonist ivuxolimab. The receptors come from an adult with an advanced solid tumor such as melanoma, head and neck, liver or kidney cancer. Each CDR3 is given with its conserved first and last residue. D genes are given only for firm matches. The size of a clone is reported for some rows only, either as once, few or many, or as a class for expanded clones.

TRBV6-6,TRBJ2-5,.,.,CASSQGFWETQYF,TGTGCCAGCAGCCAGGGGTTTTGGGAGACCCAGTACTTC
TRBV6-5,TRBJ1-2,.,.,CASSPYQGYGYTF,TGTGCCAGCAGTCCCTATCAGGGGTATGGCTACACCTTC
TRBV7-3,TRBJ1-3,.,.,CASSLTGSGNTIYF,TGTGCCAGCAGCCTCACAGGGTCTGGAAACACCATATATTTT
TRBV30,TRBJ2-4,once,.,CAWSVRWAKSAKNIQYF,TGTGCCTGGAGTGTAAGATGGGCTAAATCGGCCAAAAACATTCAGTACTTC
TRBV30,TRBJ1-2,.,.,CAWSVLVSLEGGYTF,TGTGCCTGGAGTGTACTGGTGTCACTAGAGGGTGGCTACACCTTC
TRBV5-5,TRBJ1-3,.,TRBD1,CASSLAGGSDGNTIYF,TGTGCCAGCAGCTTGGCAGGGGGCTCAGATGGAAACACCATATATTTT
TRBV7-9,TRBJ1-1,.,.,CASSLGPSEEAFF,TGTGCCAGCAGCTTAGGGCCCTCTGAGGAAGCTTTCTTT
TRBV7-8,TRBJ2-1,once,.,CASSPEPANEQFF,TGTGCCAGCAGCCCGGAACCGGCTAATGAGCAGTTCTTC
TRBV4-1,TRBJ2-1,.,TRBD2,CASSPLGTSGGNEQFF,TGCGCCAGCAGCCCCTTGGGGACTAGCGGGGGGAATGAGCAGTTCTTC
TRBV14,TRBJ1-4,.,.,CASAGGVATNEKLFF,TGTGCCAGCGCAGGAGGGGTTGCAACTAATGAAAAACTGTTTTTT
TRBV5-6,TRBJ1-2,.,.,CASSFGYGYTF,TGTGCCAGCAGCTTTGGCTATGGCTACACCTTC
TRBV19,TRBJ2-3,.,TRBD1,CASSIDRRGHGTDTQYF,TGTGCCAGTAGTATAGATCGAAGGGGGCACGGCACAGATACGCAGTATTTT
TRBV9,TRBJ2-7,.,TRBD1,CASSVGGQGSIYEQYF,TGTGCCAGCAGCGTAGGTGGACAGGGTAGTATTTACGAGCAGTACTTC
TRBV27,TRBJ2-5,.,.,CASSSPFQETQYF,TGTGCCAGCAGTAGCCCCTTTCAAGAGACCCAGTACTTC
TRBV6-1,TRBJ1-1,.,TRBD1,CASSEGQGHEAFF,TGTGCCAGCAGTGAAGGACAGGGTCACGAAGCTTTCTTT
TRBV7-2,TRBJ2-5,.,.,CASSSLLAPPQYF,TGTGCCAGCAGCTCACTCCTAGCGCCACCCCAGTACTTC
TRBV4-3,TRBJ2-1,few,.,CASSQDYSSYNEQFF,TGCGCCAGCAGCCAAGATTACAGCTCCTACAATGAGCAGTTCTTC
TRBV18,TRBJ2-5,once,.,CASSPQETQYF,TGTGCCAGCTCACCCCAAGAGACCCAGTACTTC
TRBV28,TRBJ2-7,.,TRBD2,CASSPRWEGSYEQYF,TGTGCCAGCAGTCCGCGTTGGGAGGGCTCCTACGAGCAGTACTTC
TRBV29-1,TRBJ2-3,.,.,CSVGGGTVDGDTQYF,TGCAGCGTTGGGGGGGGGACAGTGGATGGAGATACGCAGTATTTT
TRBV6-6,TRBJ1-2,.,.,CASQPLQGGYTF,TGTGCCAGCCAACCTCTACAGGGTGGCTACACCTTC
TRBV9,TRBJ1-5,.,TRBD1,CASSGQGMSNQPQHF,TGTGCCAGCAGCGGACAGGGAATGAGCAATCAGCCCCAGCATTTT